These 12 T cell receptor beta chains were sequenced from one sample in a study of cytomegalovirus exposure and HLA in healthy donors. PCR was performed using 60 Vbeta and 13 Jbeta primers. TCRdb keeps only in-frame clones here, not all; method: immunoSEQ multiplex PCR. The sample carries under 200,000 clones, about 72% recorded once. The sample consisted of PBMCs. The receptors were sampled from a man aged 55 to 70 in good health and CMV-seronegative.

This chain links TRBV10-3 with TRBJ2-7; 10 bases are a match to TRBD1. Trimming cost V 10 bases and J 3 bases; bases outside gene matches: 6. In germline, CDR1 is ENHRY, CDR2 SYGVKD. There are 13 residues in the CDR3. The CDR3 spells CATGDRGVYEQYF. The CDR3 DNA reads TGTGCCACCGGGGACAGGGGAGTCTACGAGCAGTACTTC.

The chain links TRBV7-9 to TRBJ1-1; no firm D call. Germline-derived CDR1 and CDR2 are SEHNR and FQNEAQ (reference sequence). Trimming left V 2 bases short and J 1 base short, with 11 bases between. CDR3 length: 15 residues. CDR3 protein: CASSLSRVRNTEAFF. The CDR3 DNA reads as TGTGCCAGCAGCTTATCGAGGGTAAGGAACACTGAAGCTTTCTTT.

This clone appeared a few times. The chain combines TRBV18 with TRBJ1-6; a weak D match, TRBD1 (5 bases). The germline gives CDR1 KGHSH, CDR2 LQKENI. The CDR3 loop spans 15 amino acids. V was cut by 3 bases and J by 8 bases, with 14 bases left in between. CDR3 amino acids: CASSPQPGKDSPLHF. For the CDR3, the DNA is TGTGCCAGCTCACCTCAACCAGGGAAAGATTCACCCCTCCACTTT.

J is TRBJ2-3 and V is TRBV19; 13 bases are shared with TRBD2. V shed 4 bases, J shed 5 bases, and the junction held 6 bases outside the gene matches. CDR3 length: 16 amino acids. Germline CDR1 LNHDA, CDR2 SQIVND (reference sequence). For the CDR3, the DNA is TGTGCCAGTAGTAAGGGACTAGCGGGAAGGCAAGATACGCAGTATTTT. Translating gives CASSKGLAGRQDTQYF. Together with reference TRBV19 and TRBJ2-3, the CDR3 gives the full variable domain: DGGITQSPKYLFRKEGQNVTLSCEQNLNHDAMYWYRQDPGQGLRLIYYSQIVNDFQKGDIAEGYSVSREKKESFPLTVTSAQKNPTAFYLCASSKGLAGRQDTQYFGPGTRLTVL.

This CDR3 is CASSYLREGTDTQYF. The CDR3 region has the DNA TGTGCCAGCAGTTACCTGAGAGAGGGCACAGATACGCAGTATTTT. This chain uses TRBV6-5 with TRBJ2-3, with unresolved D. Germline V gene data show CDR1 as MNHEY and CDR2 as SVGAGI. CDR3 length: 15 amino acids. Trimming took off 2 bases at V and 1 base at J, with 10 bases between the two ends.

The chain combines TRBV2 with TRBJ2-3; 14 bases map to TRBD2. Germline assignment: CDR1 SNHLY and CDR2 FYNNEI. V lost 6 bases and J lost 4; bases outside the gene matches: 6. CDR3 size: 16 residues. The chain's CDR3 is CASRASGLAGADTQYF. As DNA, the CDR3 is TGTGCCAGCAGAGCTTCGGGACTAGCGGGAGCAGATACGCAGTATTTT.

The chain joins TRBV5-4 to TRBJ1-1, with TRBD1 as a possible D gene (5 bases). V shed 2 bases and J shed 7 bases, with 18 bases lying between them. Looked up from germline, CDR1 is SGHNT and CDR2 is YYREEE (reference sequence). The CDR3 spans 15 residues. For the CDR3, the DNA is TGTGCCAGCAGCTTACTTAGGGGTGAACAAGGTGAAGCTTTCTTT. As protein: CASSLLRGEQGEAFF.

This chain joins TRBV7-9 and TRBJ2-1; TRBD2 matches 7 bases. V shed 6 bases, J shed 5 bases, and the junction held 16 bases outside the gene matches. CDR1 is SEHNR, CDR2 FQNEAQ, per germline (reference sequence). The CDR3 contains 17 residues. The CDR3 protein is CASRQGLSGRVNNEQFF. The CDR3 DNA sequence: TGTGCCAGCAGACAAGGACTTAGCGGGCGGGTGAACAATGAGCAGTTCTTC. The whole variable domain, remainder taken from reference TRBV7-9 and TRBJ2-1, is DTGVSQNPRHKITKRGQNVTFRCDPISEHNRLYWYRQTLGQGPEFLTYFQNEAQLEKSRLLSDRFSAERPKGSFSTLEIQRTEQGDSAMYLCASRQGLSGRVNNEQFFGPGTRLTVL.

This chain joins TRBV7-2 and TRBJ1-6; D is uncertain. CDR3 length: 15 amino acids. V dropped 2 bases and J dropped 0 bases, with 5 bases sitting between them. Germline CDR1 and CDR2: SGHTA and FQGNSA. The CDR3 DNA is TGTGCCAGCAGCTTACGTAGCTCCTATAATTCACCCCTCCACTTT. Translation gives CASSLRSSYNSPLHF.

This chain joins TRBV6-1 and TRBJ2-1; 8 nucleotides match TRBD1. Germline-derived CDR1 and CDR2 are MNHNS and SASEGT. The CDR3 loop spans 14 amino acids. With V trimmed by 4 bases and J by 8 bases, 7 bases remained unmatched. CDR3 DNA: TGTGCCAGCAGTGCCCGGGACAGGCGGGATGAGCAGTTCTTC. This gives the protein CASSARDRRDEQFF.

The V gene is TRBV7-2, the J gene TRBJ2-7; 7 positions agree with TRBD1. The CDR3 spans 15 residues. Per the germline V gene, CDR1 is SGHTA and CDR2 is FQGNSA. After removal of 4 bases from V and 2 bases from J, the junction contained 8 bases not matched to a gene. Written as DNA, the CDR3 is TGTGCCAGCAGCTCCTGGACAGGAAGCCCCTACGAGCAGTACTTC. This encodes CASSSWTGSPYEQYF.

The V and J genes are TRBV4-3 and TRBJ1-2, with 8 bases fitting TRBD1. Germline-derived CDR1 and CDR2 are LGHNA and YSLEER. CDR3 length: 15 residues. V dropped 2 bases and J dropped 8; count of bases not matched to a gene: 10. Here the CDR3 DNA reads TGCGCCAGCAGCCAATGGCAGGGGGCTCTTGAAGGCTACACCTTC. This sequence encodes CASSQWQGALEGYTF.